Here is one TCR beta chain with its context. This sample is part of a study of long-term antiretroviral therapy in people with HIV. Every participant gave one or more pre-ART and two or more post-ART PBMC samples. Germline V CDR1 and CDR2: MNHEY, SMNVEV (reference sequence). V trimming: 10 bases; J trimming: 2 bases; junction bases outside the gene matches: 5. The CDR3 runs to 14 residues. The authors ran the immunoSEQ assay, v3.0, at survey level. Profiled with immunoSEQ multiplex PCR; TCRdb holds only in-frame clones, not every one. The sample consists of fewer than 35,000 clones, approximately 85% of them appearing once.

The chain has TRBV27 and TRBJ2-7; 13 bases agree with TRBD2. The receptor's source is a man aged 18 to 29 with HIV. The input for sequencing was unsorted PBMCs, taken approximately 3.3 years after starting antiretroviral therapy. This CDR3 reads CATALAGGPYEQYF. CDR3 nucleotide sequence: TGTGCCACCGCACTAGCGGGAGGGCCCTACGAGCAGTACTTC.